The clone carrying this T cell receptor beta chain turned up a few times. Its specificity is not known. This record belongs to a study of identical twins. Whole-study findings and limits: Conclusions came from cross-sectional statistical analysis, not from following the same donors. One should note that invariant MAIT and iNKT cells could partly confound zero-insertion analyses. Beta clonotypes that were abundant in cord blood contained fewer insertions, a pattern absent from memory repertoires.

The CDR3 consists of 13 residues. Per the germline V gene, CDR1 is SNHLY and CDR2 is FYNNEI. V lost 6 bases and J lost 2; bases outside the gene matches: 3. Unique molecular identifiers were present on the cDNA, which also gained a universal primer site by template switching. Using its own MiXCR run on the 5' RACE reads, TCRdb lists one record per CDR3 protein. The table lists 350,000 to 450,000 distinct CDR3 sequences, less than 20% of them singletons, with approximately 12% in the top ten. The genes are TRBV2 and TRBJ2-5; 7 bases are a match to TRBD1. The receptor was derived from a man aged 50-60 years in good health. Sequencing used naive T cells sorted from blood. CDR3 protein: CASRRDRQETQYF. The CDR3 region has the DNA TGTGCCAGCAGAAGGGACAGACAAGAGACCCAGTACTTC. The variable domain in full, with the rest retrieved from reference TRBV2 and TRBJ2-5, is EPEVTQTPSHQVTQMGQEVILRCVPISNHLYFYWYRQILGQKVEFLVSFYNNEISEKSEIFDDQFSVERPDGSNFTLKIRSTKLEDSAMYFCASRRDRQETQYFGPGTRLLVL.